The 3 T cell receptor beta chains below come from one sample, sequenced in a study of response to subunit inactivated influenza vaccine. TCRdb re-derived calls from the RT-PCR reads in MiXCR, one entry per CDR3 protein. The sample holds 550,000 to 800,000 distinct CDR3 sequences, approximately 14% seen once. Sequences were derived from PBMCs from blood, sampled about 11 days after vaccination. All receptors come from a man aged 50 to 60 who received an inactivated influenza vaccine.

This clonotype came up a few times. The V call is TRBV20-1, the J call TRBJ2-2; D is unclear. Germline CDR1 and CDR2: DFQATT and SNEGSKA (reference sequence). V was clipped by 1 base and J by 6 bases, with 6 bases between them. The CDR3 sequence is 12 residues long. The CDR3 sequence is CSARVNPGELFF. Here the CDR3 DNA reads TGCAGTGCTAGAGTTAATCCCGGGGAGCTGTTTTTT.

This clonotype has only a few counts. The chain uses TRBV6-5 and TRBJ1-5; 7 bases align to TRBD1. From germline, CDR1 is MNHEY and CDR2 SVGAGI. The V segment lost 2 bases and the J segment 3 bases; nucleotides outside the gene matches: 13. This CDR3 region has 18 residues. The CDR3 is CASSYSPPDRVNNQPQHF. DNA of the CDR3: TGTGCCAGCAGTTACAGCCCCCCCGACAGGGTTAACAATCAGCCCCAGCATTTT.

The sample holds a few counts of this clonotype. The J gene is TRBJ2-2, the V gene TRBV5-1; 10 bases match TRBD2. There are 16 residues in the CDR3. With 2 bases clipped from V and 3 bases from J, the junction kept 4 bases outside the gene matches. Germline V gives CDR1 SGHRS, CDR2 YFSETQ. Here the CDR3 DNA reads TGCGCCAGCAGCTTTCTAGCGGGAGACTACACCGGGGAGCTGTTTTTT. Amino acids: CASSFLAGDYTGELFF.